These T cell receptor beta chains were read from a single sample in a study of brain T cells in children with intractable seizures. Sequenced by immunoSEQ multiplex PCR; TCRdb stores in-frame clones only, minus some. The table lists 20,000 to 25,000 clones, around 94% of them singletons. The specimen comprised peripheral blood, sampled at surgery. The receptors derive from a boy younger than 18 with focal cortical dysplasia and intractable seizures. Both conserved end residues are part of each CDR3. The D gene is left open where the match is weak. Size tells how often a clone was seen (once, few, many) or the class of an expanded clone, and some rows leave it out.

J: TRBJ1-1; D: TRBD1; V: TRBV7-8; size: NA; DNA: TGTGCCAGCAGCTGGACAGGGTTCTCTGAAGCTTTCTTT; CDR3: CASSWTGFSEAFF
J: TRBJ2-1; D: NA; V: TRBV10-1; size: NA; DNA: TGCGCCAGCAGTGAGTCGGGGGGAGACAATGAGCAGTTCTTC; CDR3: CASSESGGDNEQFF
J: TRBJ2-2; D: TRBD1; V: TRBV28; size: once; DNA: TGTGCCAGCTCTTCGCCGGGACAGGGGAAGGGGTGGGGCACCGGGGAGCTGTTTTTT; CDR3: CASSSPGQGKGWGTGELFF
J: TRBJ2-2; D: NA; V: TRBV7-9; size: NA; DNA: TGTGCCAGTGACCGACCGGCGAGGACCGGGGAGCTGTTTTTT; CDR3: CASDRPARTGELFF
J: TRBJ1-1; D: NA; V: TRBV19; size: NA; DNA: TGTGCCAGTAGTATCTCTACCGGAGGATTAGCTGAAGCTTTCTTT; CDR3: CASSISTGGLAEAFF
J: TRBJ1-4; D: NA; V: TRBV5-6; size: NA; DNA: TGTGCCAGCAGCTTCGCAACAGCTGCAACTAATGAAAAACTGTTTTTT; CDR3: CASSFATAATNEKLFF
J: TRBJ2-6; D: NA; V: TRBV6-5; size: NA; DNA: TGTGCCAGCAGTCCAGGGTGGGCTGGGGCCAACGTCCTGACTTTC; CDR3: CASSPGWAGANVLTF
J: TRBJ2-7; D: NA; V: TRBV11-3; size: NA; DNA: TGTGCCAGCAGTTCGAGCTCCTACGAGCAGTACTTC; CDR3: CASSSSSYEQYF
J: TRBJ2-5; D: NA; V: TRBV7-6; size: NA; DNA: TGTGCCAGCAGCGGCCGAGGAGGCGCGGGGACTTCTCAAGAGACCCAGTACTTC; CDR3: CASSGRGGAGTSQETQYF
J: TRBJ2-7; D: TRBD2; V: TRBV4-1; size: NA; DNA: TGCGCCAGCAGCCAAGGGACTAGCGGCGAAAGGGAGCAGTACTTC; CDR3: CASSQGTSGEREQYF
J: TRBJ2-1; D: NA; V: TRBV25-1; size: NA; DNA: TGTGCCAGCAGTGAATATGGGGGCAATGAGCAGTTCTTC; CDR3: CASSEYGGNEQFF
J: TRBJ1-6; D: NA; V: TRBV18; size: NA; DNA: TGTGCCAGCTCACCACTCCGGGGAAATTCACCCCTCCACTTT; CDR3: CASSPLRGNSPLHF